These T cell receptor beta chains were read from a single sample in a study of molecular identifiers for immune sequencing clone quantification. TCRdb re-called the PCR reads through MiXCR, storing one row per CDR3 protein. The data contain under 650,000 distinct CDR3 sequences, about 20% of them singletons. Material: naive CD8+ T cells from blood, with Jurkat cell RNA spiked in. Every receptor here comes from a human donor in good health. Some libraries in this study had Jurkat cell RNA spiked in. Each CDR3 is given with its conserved first and last residue. A D gene is named only where the DNA matches it firmly. Some rows have no size entry. The others give once, few or many, or a class for an expanded clone.

clone_size	d_call	v_call	cdr3_length	j_call	cdr3_nt	cdr3_aa
.	TRBD2	TRBV18	18	TRBJ2-3	TGTGCCAGCTCCGGATTAGCGGGAGTGTTCATGAGCACAGATACGCAGTATTTT	CASSGLAGVFMSTDTQYF
few	.	TRBV19	14	TRBJ2-3	TGTGCCAGTAGTATTGATTATGGGGGCAGGGTCCCTTTATTT	CASSIDYGGRVPLF
many	TRBD1	TRBV2	17	TRBJ1-2	TGTGCCAGCAGTGATGTTGGGACAGAGTATCTCAACTATGGCTACACCTTC	CASSDVGTEYLNYGYTF
many	.	TRBV7-9	14	TRBJ2-7	TGTGCCAGCAGCGCGCTTGGGTTATCCTACGAGCAGTACTTC	CASSALGLSYEQYF
many	TRBD2	TRBV7-2	15	TRBJ2-7	TGTGCCAGCAGCTTGTTTAGCGGGGGGTATGGAGAGCAGTACTTC	CASSLFSGGYGEQYF
many	.	TRBV4-3	14	TRBJ2-7	TGCGCCAGCAGCCAAGATGTCAGCTATTACGAGCAGTACTTC	CASSQDVSYYEQYF
many	.	TRBV9	14	TRBJ1-4	TGTGCCAGCAGCGTAGAACAGGGTAATGAAAAACTGTTTTTT	CASSVEQGNEKLFF
many	.	TRBV5-4	16	TRBJ2-1	TGTGCCAGCAGCTTGGTCCCCGGGACGAGGAACAATGAGCAGTTCTTC	CASSLVPGTRNNEQFF
many	.	TRBV7-9	14	TRBJ2-3	TGTGCCAGCAGCACCAGCGGTAGCACAGATACGCAGTATTTT	CASSTSGSTDTQYF
many	.	TRBV7-9	12	TRBJ1-1	TGTGCCAGCAGCTTAGACGTCACTGAAGCTTTCTTT	CASSLDVTEAFF
many	.	TRBV6-1	15	TRBJ1-1	TGTGCCAGCAGTGAAGATCGCAGCATGAACACTGAAGCTTTCTTT	CASSEDRSMNTEAFF
many	TRBD2	TRBV2	17	TRBJ2-5	TGTGCCAGCAGTGATGAAATGGGACTAGCGGGCTTAGAGACCCAGTACTTC	CASSDEMGLAGLETQYF
few	TRBD1	TRBV6-2/TRBV6-3	13	TRBJ1-2	TGTGCCAGCAGATTAGGACAGGCCTATGGCTACACCTTC	CASRLGQAYGYTF
many	.	TRBV7-9	17	TRBJ1-6	TGTGCCAGCAGCCTCCCTGCGGTGAAGGACGGGAATTCACCCCTCCACTTT	CASSLPAVKDGNSPLHF
many	TRBD1	TRBV9	19	TRBJ2-4	TGTGCCAGCAGCCCCGTGGCGCCGGGACAGGGGTTCGAGGGAAACATTCAGTACTTC	CASSPVAPGQGFEGNIQYF
many	TRBD1	TRBV4-1	15	TRBJ2-7	TGCGCCAGCAGCCAAACTCGGGACAGGTCCTACGAGCAGTACTTC	CASSQTRDRSYEQYF
.	.	TRBV18	11	TRBJ2-1	TGTGCCAGCTCACTCAGACTCGAGCAGTTCTTC	CASSLRLEQFF
many	.	TRBV28	17	TRBJ1-5	TGTGCCAGCAGTCAACAGACAGGCCCCAATAGCAATCAGCCCCAGCATTTT	CASSQQTGPNSNQPQHF
.	.	TRBV19	16	TRBJ2-2	TGTGCCAGTAGTATCCCGATTCACAGAAACACCGGGGAGCTGTTTTTT	CASSIPIHRNTGELFF
many	.	TRBV5-1	18	TRBJ2-5	TGCGCCAGCAGCTTGGAAGTAGGTCAGGACCTTTTTCGAGAGACCCAGTACTTC	CASSLEVGQDLFRETQYF
many	TRBD2	TRBV13	17	TRBJ2-3	TGTGCCAGCAGACTTCGGAGGGCTAGCGGGTACACAGATACGCAGTATTTT	CASRLRRASGYTDTQYF